This passage covers 13 T cell receptor beta chains from one sample sequenced in a study of PD-L1 blockade in urothelial cancer. Time point given: pretreatment peripheral blood. Some clones are missing from TCRdb's copy, which holds only in-frame ones; the method was immunoSEQ multiplex PCR. The sample consists of fewer than 45,000 clones, roughly 90% of them appearing once. Sequencing was performed on PBMCs, taken around atezolizumab (anti-PD-L1) treatment. The receptors originated from a donor at least 40 years old with urothelial cancer.

The V and J genes are TRBV10-3 and TRBJ2-7; 9 nucleotides agree with TRBD1. Germline V gives CDR1 ENHRY, CDR2 SYGVKD. The CDR3 is 15 amino acids. The V segment lost 4 bases and the J segment 3 bases; nucleotides outside the gene matches: 7. The CDR3 DNA follows: TGTGCCATCAGTGGCGGGACAGGGCTCCTCTACGAGCAGTACTTC. It codes for CAISGGTGLLYEQYF.

A single count supports this clone. V is TRBV27 and J is TRBJ2-7; tentative D call: TRBD2 (6 bases). The CDR3 contains 15 residues. Trimming took 6 bases from V and 7 from J, leaving 22 bases between them. The V gene's germline CDR1 is MNHEY and CDR2 SMNVEV (reference sequence). CDR3 coding DNA: TGTGCCAGCAGCCACCCCCCGGGGGTGGATAGAGAGCAGTACTTC. Translated, it gives CASSHPPGVDREQYF.

The chain links TRBV5-5 to TRBJ2-5; the D is unclear. V lost 0 bases and J 0 bases, leaving 6 bases between the germline ends. The CDR3 consists of 14 residues. The germline V gene has CDR1 SGHKS and CDR2 YYEKEE (reference sequence). As DNA, the CDR3 is TGTGCCAGCAGCTTGGTGCGGTACCAAGAGACCCAGTACTTC. Residues: CASSLVRYQETQYF.

The chain uses TRBV6-1 and TRBJ2-2, with D tentatively TRBD1 (7 bases). CDR1 and CDR2 (germline): MNHNS, SASEGT. The CDR3 has 15 residues. The V and J ends lost 7 bases and 4 bases respectively, with 16 bases between them. The CDR3 is CASTPQGEATGELFF. In DNA form, the CDR3 reads TGTGCCAGCACCCCTCAGGGGGAGGCCACCGGGGAGCTGTTTTTT.

The rearrangement joins TRBV11-2 to TRBJ1-4; 10 nucleotides agree with TRBD1. Trimming at V came to 1 base and at J to 9 bases, leaving 8 bases not matched to a gene. The CDR3 length is 16 residues. CDR1 and CDR2 (germline): SGHAT, FQNNGV. The CDR3 loop reads CASSLGADRGQKKLFF. The DNA for the CDR3 is TGTGCCAGCAGCTTAGGTGCCGACAGGGGGCAGAAAAAACTGTTTTTT.

V and J are TRBV2 and TRBJ2-7; possibly TRBD2 for D (6 bases). CDR1 and CDR2 from the germline V gene are SNHLY and FYNNEI. The CDR3 runs to 15 residues. Trimming cost V 6 bases and J 9 bases, with 24 bases left between them. The CDR3 loop is CASREGTLDSPVQYF. DNA of the CDR3: TGTGCCAGCAGGGAGGGAACCCTAGACAGCCCCGTGCAGTACTTC.

The rearrangement uses TRBV7-9 and TRBJ2-7; tentatively, D is TRBD1 (5 bases). The germline V gene encodes CDR1 SEHNR and CDR2 FQNEAQ (reference sequence). V gave up 3 bases and J gave up 5 bases, with 11 bases separating them. The length of the CDR3 is 13 residues. CDR3 sequence (DNA): TGTGCCAGCAGCTTGACCATAGGGGACGAGCAGTACTTC. Protein product: CASSLTIGDEQYF. The full variable domain, its missing parts supplied by reference TRBV7-9 and TRBJ2-7, is DTGVSQNPRHKITKRGQNVTFRCDPISEHNRLYWYRQTLGQGPEFLTYFQNEAQLEKSRLLSDRFSAERPKGSFSTLEIQRTEQGDSAMYLCASSLTIGDEQYFGPGTRLTVT.

The chain is built from TRBV5-8 and TRBJ2-7; D not certain. CDR3 length: 12 amino acids. V was clipped by 0 bases and J by 4 bases, with 5 bases between them. Germline CDR1 reads SGHTS; CDR2 reads YDEGEE. The CDR3 loop reads CASSLVPYEQYF. The CDR3 region has the DNA TGTGCCAGCAGCTTGGTCCCGTACGAGCAGTACTTC.

The V and J genes are TRBV7-2 and TRBJ2-1; D possibly corresponds to TRBD1 (6 bases). The CDR3 contains 12 residues. Trimming took 8 bases from V and 4 from J, leaving 9 bases between them. Looked up from germline, CDR1 is SGHTA and CDR2 is FQGNSA. CDR3 loop: CASRTGYNEQFF. The CDR3 DNA reads as TGTGCCAGCCGAACAGGGTACAATGAGCAGTTCTTC.

V gene TRBV7-2 combines with J gene TRBJ2-1, with TRBD2 matching 10 bases. The J segment lost 7 bases and the V segment lost 2 bases, leaving 2 bases of the junction unmatched. The CDR3 totals 14 residues. Germline V gives CDR1 SGHTA, CDR2 FQGNSA. The CDR3 here is CASSLSGGDNEQFF. The CDR3 region has the DNA TGTGCCAGCAGCTTAAGCGGGGGGGATAATGAGCAGTTCTTC.

The V call is TRBV4-1, the J call TRBJ2-5; possible D gene TRBD2, 6 bases. V was trimmed by 5 bases and J by 4 bases, leaving 11 bases between them. The CDR3 length is 13 residues. Germline CDR1 and CDR2: MGHRA and YSYEKL. The CDR3 reads CASSAPGGETQYF. CDR3 coding DNA: TGCGCCAGCAGCGCCCCCGGGGGAGAGACCCAGTACTTC.

This clone was counted only a few times. The chain employs TRBV2 and TRBJ2-1; 10 nucleotides align to TRBD2. Germline loops: CDR1 SNHLY, CDR2 FYNNEI. CDR3 size: 13 residues. V gave up 10 bases and J gave up 4 bases; unmatched junction bases: 4. The CDR3 nucleotides are TGTGCCACCGGACTAGCGGCATACAATGAGCAGTTCTTC. This encodes CATGLAAYNEQFF.

This rearrangement joins TRBV30 to TRBJ2-3; 11 bases agree with TRBD2. The V and J ends lost 7 bases and 6 bases, in that order; junction bases with no gene match: 9. The CDR3 totals 14 residues. Germline V CDR1 and CDR2: GTSNPN, SVGIG (reference sequence). The CDR3 DNA follows: TGTGCCTCCCAGGGGATAGCGGGAGGGGATACGCAGTATTTT. As protein: CASQGIAGGDTQYF.